The source of this T cell receptor beta chain is a study of metastatic and nonmetastatic thyroid tumors. Study summary: Samples came from malignant and benign thyroid patients, and repertoires were compared across blood and tumor or nodule tissue.

In the source study's methods: A papillary thyroid cancer distant-metastasis classifier was built from CDR3 differences across clinicopathological groups. TCRdb re-called the PCR reads through MiXCR. V and J calls and clone size were set by TCRdb, not the authors. The data hold more than 40,000 clones, with approximately 4.1% observed a single time. This clone was detected ten times or more. Before thyroid surgery, none of the patients had received any treatment. Between the trimmed V and J ends, which lost 6 bases and 7 bases, there was a span of 18 bases. The germline V gene encodes CDR1 MNHEY and CDR2 SMNVEV (reference sequence). The CDR3 covers 15 residues.

The origin of this receptor is a female donor with papillary thyroid cancer or a benign thyroid nodule (not recorded which). Some clones in this sample may be carry-over from other donors' samples. The chain joins TRBV27 to TRBJ1-4; a weak D match, TRBD1 (6 bases). Specimen: blood. This CDR3 reads CASSPIGGRVEKLFF. The DNA of the CDR3 is TGTGCCAGCAGCCCTATTGGGGGGCGAGTTGAAAAACTGTTTTTT.